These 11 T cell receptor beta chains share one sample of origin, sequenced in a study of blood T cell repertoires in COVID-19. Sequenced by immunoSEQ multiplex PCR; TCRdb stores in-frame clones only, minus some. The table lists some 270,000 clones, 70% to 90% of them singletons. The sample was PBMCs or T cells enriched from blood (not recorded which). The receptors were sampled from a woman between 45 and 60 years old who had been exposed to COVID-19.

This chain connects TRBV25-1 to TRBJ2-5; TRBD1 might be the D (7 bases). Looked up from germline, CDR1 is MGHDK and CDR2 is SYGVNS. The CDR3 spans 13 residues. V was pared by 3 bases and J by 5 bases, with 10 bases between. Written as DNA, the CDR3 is TGTGCCAGCAGTGAGACAGGGAGGGAGACCCAGTACTTC. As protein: CASSETGRETQYF.

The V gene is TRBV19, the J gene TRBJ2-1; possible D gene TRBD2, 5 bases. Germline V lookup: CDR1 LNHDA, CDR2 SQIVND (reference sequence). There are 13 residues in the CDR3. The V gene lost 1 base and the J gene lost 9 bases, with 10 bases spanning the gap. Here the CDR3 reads CASSIAGVGEQFF. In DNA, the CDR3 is TGTGCCAGTAGTATAGCCGGGGTCGGTGAGCAGTTCTTC.

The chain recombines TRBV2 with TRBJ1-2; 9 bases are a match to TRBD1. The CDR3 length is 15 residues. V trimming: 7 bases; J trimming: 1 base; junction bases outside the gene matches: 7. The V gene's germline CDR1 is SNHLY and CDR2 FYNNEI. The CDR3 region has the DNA TGTGCCAGCACCGGGGACAGGGTGGGTAACTATGGCTACACCTTC. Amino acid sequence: CASTGDRVGNYGYTF.

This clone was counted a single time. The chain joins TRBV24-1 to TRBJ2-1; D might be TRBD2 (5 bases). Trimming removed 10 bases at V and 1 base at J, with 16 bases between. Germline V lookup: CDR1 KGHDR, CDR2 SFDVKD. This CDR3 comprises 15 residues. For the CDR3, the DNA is TGTGCCACGGACTCCACCCTCGATTCCTACAATGAGCAGTTCTTC. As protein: CATDSTLDSYNEQFF.

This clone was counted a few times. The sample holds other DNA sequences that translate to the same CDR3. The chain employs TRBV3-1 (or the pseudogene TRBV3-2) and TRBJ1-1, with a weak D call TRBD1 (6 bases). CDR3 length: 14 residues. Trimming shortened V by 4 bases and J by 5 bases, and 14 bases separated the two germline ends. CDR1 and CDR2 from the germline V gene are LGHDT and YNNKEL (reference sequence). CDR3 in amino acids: CASSPLRGMTEAFF. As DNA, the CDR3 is TGTGCCAGCAGCCCTCTTAGGGGGATGACTGAAGCTTTCTTT.

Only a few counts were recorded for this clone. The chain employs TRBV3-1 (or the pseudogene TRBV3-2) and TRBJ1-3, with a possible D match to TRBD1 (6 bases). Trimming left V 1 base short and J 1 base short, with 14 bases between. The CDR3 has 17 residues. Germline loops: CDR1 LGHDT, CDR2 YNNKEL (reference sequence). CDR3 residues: CASSQAPHRVSGNTIYF. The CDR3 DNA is TGTGCCAGCAGCCAAGCTCCTCACAGGGTATCTGGAAACACCATATATTTT.

In DNA, the CDR3 is TGTGCCAGCAGCGCTGACGCAGCTTTGACGGGGAGGCAGTACTTC. Translation: CASSADAALTGRQYF. The rearrangement links TRBV5-4 to TRBJ2-7, with D maybe TRBD2 (5 bases). V gave up 4 bases and J gave up 9 bases, with 23 bases separating them. Germline V gene data show CDR1 as SGHNT and CDR2 as YYREEE (reference sequence). CDR3 length equals 15 residues.

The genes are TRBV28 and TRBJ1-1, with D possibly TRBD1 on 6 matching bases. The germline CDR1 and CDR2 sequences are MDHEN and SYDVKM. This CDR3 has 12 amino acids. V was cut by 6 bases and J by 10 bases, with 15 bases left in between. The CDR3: CASRRTAGRAFF. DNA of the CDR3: TGTGCCAGCAGACGGACAGCCGGTAGAGCTTTCTTT.

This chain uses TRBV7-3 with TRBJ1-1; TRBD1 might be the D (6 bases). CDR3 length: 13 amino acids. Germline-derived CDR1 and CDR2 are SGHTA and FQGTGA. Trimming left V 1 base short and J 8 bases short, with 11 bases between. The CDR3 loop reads CASSLSTGSEAFF. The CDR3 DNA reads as TGTGCCAGCAGCTTAAGTACAGGGTCGGAAGCTTTCTTT. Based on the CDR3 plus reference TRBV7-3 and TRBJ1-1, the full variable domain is GAGVSQTPSNKVTEKGKYVELRCDPISGHTALYWYRQSLGQGPEFLIYFQGTGAADDSGLPNDRFFAVRPEGSVSTLKIQRTERGDSAVYLCASSLSTGSEAFFGQGTRLTVV.

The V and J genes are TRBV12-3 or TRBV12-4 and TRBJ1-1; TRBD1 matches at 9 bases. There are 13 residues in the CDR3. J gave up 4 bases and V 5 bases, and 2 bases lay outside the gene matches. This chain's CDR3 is CASSGQGITEAFF. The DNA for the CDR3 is TGTGCCAGCAGTGGACAGGGGATCACTGAAGCTTTCTTT.

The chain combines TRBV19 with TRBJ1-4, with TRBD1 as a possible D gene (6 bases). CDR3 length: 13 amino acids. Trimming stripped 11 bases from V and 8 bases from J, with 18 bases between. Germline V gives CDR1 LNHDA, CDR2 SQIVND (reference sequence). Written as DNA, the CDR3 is TGTGCCTCCCAGGGGAGGGGTGGAGAAAAACTGTTTTTT. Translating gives CASQGRGGEKLFF.